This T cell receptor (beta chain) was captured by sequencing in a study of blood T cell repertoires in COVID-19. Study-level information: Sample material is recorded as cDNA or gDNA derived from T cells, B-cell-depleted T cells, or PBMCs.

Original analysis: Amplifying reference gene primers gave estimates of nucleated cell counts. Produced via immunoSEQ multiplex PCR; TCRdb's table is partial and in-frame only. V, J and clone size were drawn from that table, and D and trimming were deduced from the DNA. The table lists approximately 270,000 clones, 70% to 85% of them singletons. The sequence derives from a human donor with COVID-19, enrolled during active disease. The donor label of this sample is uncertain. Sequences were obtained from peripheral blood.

The CDR3 nucleotides are TGTGCCAGCAGTGACAGGACTAGCGGTCAAGAGACCCAGTACTTC. Its translation is CASSDRTSGQETQYF. This rearrangement joins TRBV6-1 to TRBJ2-5; TRBD2 matches 10 bases. The V segment lost 3 bases and the J segment 2 bases; nucleotides outside the gene matches: 3. The CDR3 runs 15 residues. The germline CDR1 and CDR2 sequences are MNHNS and SASEGT.